This T cell receptor beta chain was captured by sequencing in a study of OX40 agonist ivuxolimab in advanced cancers. Background on the study: A history of anti-PD-1, anti-PD-L1 or anti-CTLA-4 therapy was acceptable, and approximately 41% had some. Partial responses were achieved by three patients, of whom one had hepatocellular carcinoma and two had cutaneous melanoma. Notes on the study in general: Antigen specificity was not determined for the expanded peripheral T cells. Average numbers of expanded clones were greater in CD8+ T cells than in CD4+.

The assay was immunoSEQ multiplex PCR, and TCRdb's table has in-frame clones only and misses some. The sample lists approximately 100,000 clones; over 85% were seen once. This clone was seen only a few times. As yet, its antigen is unknown. The germline CDR1 and CDR2 sequences are SGDLS and YYNGEE. V was shortened by 0 bases and J by 10 bases, with 23 bases between the two germline ends. The CDR3 extends over 18 amino acids. This sequence joins TRBV9 and TRBJ1-6; no clear D gene. This receptor was identified in an adult with an advanced solid tumor such as melanoma, head and neck, liver or kidney cancer. The sequencing used CD4+ or CD8+ T cells sorted from blood, collected in a trial of the OX40 agonist ivuxolimab. For the CDR3, the DNA is TGTGCCAGCAGCGTAGTACCCCTCGGACTCCATGCTGTGTCACCCCTCCACTTT. Translation: CASSVVPLGLHAVSPLHF.